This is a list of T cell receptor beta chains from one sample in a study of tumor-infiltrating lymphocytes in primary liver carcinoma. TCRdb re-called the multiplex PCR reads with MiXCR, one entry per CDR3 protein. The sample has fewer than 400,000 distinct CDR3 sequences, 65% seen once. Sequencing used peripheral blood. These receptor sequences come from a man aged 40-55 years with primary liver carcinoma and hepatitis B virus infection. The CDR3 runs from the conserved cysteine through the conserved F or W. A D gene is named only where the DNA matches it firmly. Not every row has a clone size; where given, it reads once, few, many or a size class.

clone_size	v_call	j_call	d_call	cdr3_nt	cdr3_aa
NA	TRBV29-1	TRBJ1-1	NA	TGCAACGTTGAGCAGGGTATTTTCACTGAAGCATTCTTT	CNVEQGIFTEAFF
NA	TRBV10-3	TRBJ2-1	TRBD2	TGTGCCATCAAGGGCGGCGGGAGTCCCAATGAGCAGTTCTTC	CAIKGGGSPNEQFF
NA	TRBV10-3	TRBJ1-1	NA	TGTGCCATCAGTGGGCAGGTGGGGAACACTGAAGCTTTCTTT	CAISGQVGNTEAFF
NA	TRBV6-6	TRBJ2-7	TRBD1	TGTGCCAGCACTGAAGACAGGGACAGGGGTTACGAGCAGTACTTC	CASTEDRDRGYEQYF
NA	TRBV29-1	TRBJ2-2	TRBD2	TGCAGCGTTGCAGAGGGAATGTTGGCGGGAGGGCCCCCGGCCGGGGAGCTGTTTTTT	CSVAEGMLAGGPPAGELFF
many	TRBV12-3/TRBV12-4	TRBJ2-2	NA	TGTGCCAGCAGTTCAAGTAAAGTCGGGGAGCTGTTTTTT	CASSSSKVGELFF
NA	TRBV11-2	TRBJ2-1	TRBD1	TGTGCCAGCGGCTCCACCGCGCGGGGACAGGGACCTTCCTACAATGAGCAGTTCTTC	CASGSTARGQGPSYNEQFF
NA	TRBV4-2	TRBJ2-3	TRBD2	TGTGCCAGAAGCCAAGATCCCCAGGGCCCGGGACTAACGGGAGGGCCAGATACGCAGTATTTT	CARSQDPQGPGLTGGPDTQYF
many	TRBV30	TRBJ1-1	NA	TGTGCCTGGAGGGACGGCTTTAACACTGAAGCTTTCTTT	CAWRDGFNTEAFF
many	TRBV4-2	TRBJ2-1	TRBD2	TGTGCCAGCAGCCAAGTAGTGGGGACTAGCGGGGGGGGTGAGCAGTTCTTC	CASSQVVGTSGGGEQFF
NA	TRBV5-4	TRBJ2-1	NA	TGTGCCAGCAGCTTGGGGGGTATACGAGGAGGGGCCTACAATGAGCAATTCTTC	CASSLGGIRGGAYNEQFF
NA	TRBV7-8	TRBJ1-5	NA	TGTGTCAGCAGCTTACTGGGACAGCCCCAGCATTTT	CVSSLLGQPQHF
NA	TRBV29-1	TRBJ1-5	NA	TGCAGCATTGGGGGAATGAGCAATCAGCCCCAGCATTTT	CSIGGMSNQPQHF
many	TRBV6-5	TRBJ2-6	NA	TGTGCCAGCAAGATCGGGAACTCTGGGGCCAACGTCCTGACTTTC	CASKIGNSGANVLTF
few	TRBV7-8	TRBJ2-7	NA	TGTGCCAGCAGCTGGGAATCAGGGGTGGCCGAGCAGTACTTC	CASSWESGVAEQYF
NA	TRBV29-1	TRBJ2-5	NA	TGCAGCGTCCGGAGGGCTAGAGGTAAAGAGACCCAGTACTTC	CSVRRARGKETQYF
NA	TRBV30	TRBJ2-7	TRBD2	TGTGCCTGGGCGAAAACAAGCGGGAGTAGCGAGCAGTACTTC	CAWAKTSGSSEQYF
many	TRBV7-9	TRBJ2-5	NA	TGTGCCAGCAGCCCACGAAGGGCCAACCAAGAGACCCAGTACTTC	CASSPRRANQETQYF
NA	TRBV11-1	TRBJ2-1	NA	TGTGCCAGCAGCCTATTTTTGCCACTCAATGAGCAGTTCTTC	CASSLFLPLNEQFF
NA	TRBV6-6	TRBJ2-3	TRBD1	TGTGCCAGCAAAAGGGGGCAAGAAGATATGCAGTATTTT	CASKRGQEDMQYF
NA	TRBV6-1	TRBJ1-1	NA	TGTACCAGCAGACTATGGAACACTGAAGCTTTCTTT	CTSRLWNTEAFF
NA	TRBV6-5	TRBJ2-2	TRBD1	TGTGCCACCAACGGCCAGGGGGCGCGCACCCGGGAGCTGTTTTTT	CATNGQGARTRELFF
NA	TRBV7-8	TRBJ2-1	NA	TGTGCCGGCAGCGCTATCCCGGGACCGGGAAATGAGCAGTTCTTC	CAGSAIPGPGNEQFF
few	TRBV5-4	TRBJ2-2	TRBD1	TGTGCCAGCAGCGCGGGACAGGTCCTTGCCGGGGAGCTGTTTTTT	CASSAGQVLAGELFF
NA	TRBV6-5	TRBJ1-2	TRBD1	TGTGCCAGCACTTACTCAGGGGACAGGGTTTATGGCTACACGTTC	CASTYSGDRVYGYTF
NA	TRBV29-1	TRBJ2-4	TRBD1	TGCAGCGTTGAGGCACAGGGGTATGGTAACATTCAGTACTTC	CSVEAQGYGNIQYF
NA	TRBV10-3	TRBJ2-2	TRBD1	TGTGCCATCAGTGGGGGACAGACGAACACCGCGGAGCTGTTTTTT	CAISGGQTNTAELFF
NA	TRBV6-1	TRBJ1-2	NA	TGTGCCAGCATGTGGGGCGTTGGGGGTGGCTACACCTTC	CASMWGVGGGYTF
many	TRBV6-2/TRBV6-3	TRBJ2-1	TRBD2	TGTGCCAGCAGATCGGGAGGTGACAATGAGCAGTTCTTC	CASRSGGDNEQFF
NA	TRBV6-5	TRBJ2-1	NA	TGTGCCAGCAGTTATACGTTTTACAATGAGCAGTTCTTC	CASSYTFYNEQFF
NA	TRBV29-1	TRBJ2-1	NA	TGCAGCCTTGAAGACGGCGGACTGTTCAGCTCCTACAATGAGCAGTTCTTC	CSLEDGGLFSSYNEQFF
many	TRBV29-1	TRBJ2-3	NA	TGCAGCGTGGAGTGGACAGATACGCAGTATTTT	CSVEWTDTQYF
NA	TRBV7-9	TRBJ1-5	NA	TGTGCCAGCTGCCACGGGACACGGGAGTACAATCAGCCCCAGCATTTT	CASCHGTREYNQPQHF
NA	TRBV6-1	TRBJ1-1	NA	TGTGCATCGCGGGGGGCATGGAGCACTGAAGCTTTCTTT	CASRGAWSTEAFF
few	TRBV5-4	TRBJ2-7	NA	TGTGCCAGCAGACGGGACCCACAGGGCAAGCAGTACTTC	CASRRDPQGKQYF
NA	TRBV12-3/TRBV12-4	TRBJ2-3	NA	TGTGTCAGCAGTCTACACGGACAATCAACTAGCACAGATACGCAGTATTTT	CVSSLHGQSTSTDTQYF
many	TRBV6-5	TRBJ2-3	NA	TGTGCCAGCAGTCCCAGCACAGATACGCAGTATTTT	CASSPSTDTQYF
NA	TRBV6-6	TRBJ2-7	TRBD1	TGTGCCAGCAGTTACAGGCCAGGTATTCCAGGGACAGGGGTACACGAGCAGTACTTC	CASSYRPGIPGTGVHEQYF
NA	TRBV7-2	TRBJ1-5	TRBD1	TGTGCCAGCAGCTTCGGGACAGGGGGCCTTCAGCCCCAGCATTTT	CASSFGTGGLQPQHF
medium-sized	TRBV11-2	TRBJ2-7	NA	TGTGCCAGCAGACTTTCTGGCGGGACCTACGAGCAGTACTTC	CASRLSGGTYEQYF
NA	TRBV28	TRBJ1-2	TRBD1	TGTGCCAGCAGGATACCCGGGACAGGGGTTGGCTACACCTTC	CASRIPGTGVGYTF
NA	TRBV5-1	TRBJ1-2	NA	TGCGCCAGCAGTATGGGACATGGAGGCGGCTACACCTTC	CASSMGHGGGYTF
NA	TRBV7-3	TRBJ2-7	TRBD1	TGTGCCAGCAGCCCAACCGGGACAGGTGTAGGACTACTCGAGCAGTACTTC	CASSPTGTGVGLLEQYF
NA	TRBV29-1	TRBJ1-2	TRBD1	TGCATCGTTGAGGACAGGGTGCGGGGCTATGGCTACACCTTC	CIVEDRVRGYGYTF
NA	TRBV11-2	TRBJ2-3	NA	TGTGCCAGCAGTTTAGGGGTGGCCGCTAGCACAGATACGCAGTATTTT	CASSLGVAASTDTQYF
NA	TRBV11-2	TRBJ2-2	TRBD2	TGTGCCTGCAGCTTTGGAGCGGGAGCTGGGGAGCTGTTTTTT	CACSFGAGAGELFF
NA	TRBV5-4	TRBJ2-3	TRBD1	TGTGCCAGCAGCTTGGCTATGGGACAGAGGGCAGATACGCAGTATTTT	CASSLAMGQRADTQYF
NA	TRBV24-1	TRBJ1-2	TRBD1	TGTGCCACCAGTGACACTCGGACAGGCAACTATGGCTACACCTTC	CATSDTRTGNYGYTF
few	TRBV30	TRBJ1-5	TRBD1	TGTGCCTGGAGTGGACAGGGGGCTCAGCCCCAGCATTTT	CAWSGQGAQPQHF
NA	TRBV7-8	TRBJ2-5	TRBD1	TGTGCCAGCAGCACGGACAGGGAAGAGACCCAGTACTTC	CASSTDREETQYF
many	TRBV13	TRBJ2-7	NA	TGTGCCAGCAGTGTACGGGACCACGAGCAGTACTTC	CASSVRDHEQYF
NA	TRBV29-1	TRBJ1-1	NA	TGCAGGGTGGGACGGCCTAGAGACACTGAAGCTATCTTT	CRVGRPRDTEAIF
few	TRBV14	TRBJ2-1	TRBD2	TGTGCCAGCAGCCAAGGGGAGGGCGGGAGATTCAACAATGAGCAGTTCTTC	CASSQGEGGRFNNEQFF
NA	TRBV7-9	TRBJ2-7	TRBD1	TGTGCCAGCAGCTACCCCGGGACAGGGGTGTACGAGCAGTACTTC	CASSYPGTGVYEQYF
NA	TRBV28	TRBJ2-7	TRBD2	TGTGCCAGCAGTCTATCGATTACGGGGACTAGTCAGTACTTC	CASSLSITGTSQYF
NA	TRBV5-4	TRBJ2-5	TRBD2	TGTGCTAGCAGCTTGAGGACTAGCGAGAGGGGTCGGGAGACCCAGTACTTC	CASSLRTSERGRETQYF
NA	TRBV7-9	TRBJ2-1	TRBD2	TGTGCCAGCAGTCAATCACGAGGGAGGGGCCTCAATGAGCAGTTCTTC	CASSQSRGRGLNEQFF
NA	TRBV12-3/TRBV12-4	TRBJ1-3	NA	TGTGCCAGCAGTCGCGCTGGACCGGGGCTAGGAAACACCATATATTTT	CASSRAGPGLGNTIYF
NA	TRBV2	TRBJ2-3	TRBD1	TGTGCCAGCAGTGAGACAGGGGGCATGGATACGCAGTATTTT	CASSETGGMDTQYF
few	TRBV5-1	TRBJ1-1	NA	TGCGCCAGCAGCTCTTTGGACGGGAGGAACACTGAAGCTTTCTTT	CASSSLDGRNTEAFF